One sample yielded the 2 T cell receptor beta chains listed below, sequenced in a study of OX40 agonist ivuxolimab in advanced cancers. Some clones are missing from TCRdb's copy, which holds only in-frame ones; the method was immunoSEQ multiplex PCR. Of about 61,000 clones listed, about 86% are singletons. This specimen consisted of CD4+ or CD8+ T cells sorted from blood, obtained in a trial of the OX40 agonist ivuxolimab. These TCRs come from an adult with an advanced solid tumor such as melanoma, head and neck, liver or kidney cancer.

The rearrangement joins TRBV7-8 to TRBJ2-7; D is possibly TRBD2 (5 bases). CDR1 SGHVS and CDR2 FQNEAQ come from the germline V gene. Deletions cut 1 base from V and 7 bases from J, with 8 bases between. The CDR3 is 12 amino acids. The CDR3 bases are TGTGCCAGCAGCTTAGGGAGGCGGGAGCAGTACTTC. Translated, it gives CASSLGRREQYF.

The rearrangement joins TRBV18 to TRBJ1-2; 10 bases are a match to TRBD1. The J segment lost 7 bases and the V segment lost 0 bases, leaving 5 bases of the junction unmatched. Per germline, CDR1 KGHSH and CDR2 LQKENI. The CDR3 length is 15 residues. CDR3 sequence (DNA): TGTGCCAGCTCACCACCCGGGACAGGGGTTACTGGCTACACCTTC. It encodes CASSPPGTGVTGYTF.